The source of this T cell receptor beta chain is a study of T cells after yellow fever vaccination. General study findings and limits: Most primary-vaccination clones recurred post-booster (nearly 98% CD4, 88% CD8).

This clonotype came up many times. The target antigen is unknown. CDR1 is ENHRY and CDR2 is SYGVKD in the germline V gene. Trimming took off 3 bases at V and 6 bases at J, with 14 bases between the two ends. This CDR3 is built from 15 residues. TCRdb processed the 5' RACE reads anew with MiXCR; each CDR3 protein has one entry. The table lists 170,000 or so distinct CDR3 sequences, approximately 6.2% of them singletons. This chain joins TRBV10-3 and TRBJ2-2; the D is unclear. The material sequenced was CD4+ T cells sorted from PBMCs, taken on the day of the first yellow fever vaccination. This receptor was identified in a man between 18 and 35 years old who received the YFV17D yellow fever vaccine. CDR3 coding DNA: TGTGCCATCAGTGATTTCGGTCCCCGGGCCGGGGAGCTGTTTTTT. Its translation: CAISDFGPRAGELFF.